Below are 32 T cell receptor beta chains sequenced from a single sample in a study of shared clonotypes between healthy human individuals. Some clones are missing from TCRdb's copy, which holds only in-frame ones; the method was immunoSEQ multiplex PCR. The table shows some 2.1 million clones, with about 95% occurring only once. Sequenced: naive CD4+ T cells sorted from blood. Subset indicated: CD45RA+ positively selected. These receptors were taken from a man younger than 35 in good health.

This sequence joins TRBV4-3 and TRBJ1-6; D perhaps matches TRBD1 (5 bases). The germline gives CDR1 LGHNA, CDR2 YSLEER. V was pared by 0 bases and J by 10 bases, with 16 bases between. This CDR3 spans 16 amino acids. This CDR3 is CASSQDDRTNRSPLHF. CDR3 DNA: TGCGCCAGCAGCCAAGATGACAGAACAAATCGGTCACCCCTCCACTTT.

The rearrangement links TRBV6-6 to TRBJ2-5; tentatively, D is TRBD2 (6 bases). Germline CDR1 MNHNY, CDR2 SVGAGI (reference sequence). The V end lost 8 bases, the J end lost 4 bases, and 11 bases lay between the germline ends. There are 12 residues in the CDR3. The CDR3 is CASCQAGETQYF. In nucleotides, the CDR3 is TGTGCCAGCTGCCAAGCGGGAGAGACCCAGTACTTC.

As concerns this clone: The same CDR3 arises from other DNA sequences in this sample as well. The V gene is TRBV5-6, the J gene TRBJ2-5; no clear D gene. V was cut by 4 bases and J by 5 bases, with 9 bases left in between. Germline V CDR1 and CDR2: SGHDT, YYEEEE. The CDR3 has 12 amino acids. DNA of the CDR3: TGTGCCAGCAGCGGAAATGGGGAGACCCAGTACTTC. Amino acid sequence: CASSGNGETQYF.

The chain has TRBV7-2 and TRBJ2-7; no firm D call. This CDR3 has 14 residues. Germline assignment: CDR1 SGHTA and CDR2 FQGNSA. Trimming pared 5 bases from V and 1 base from J, leaving 12 bases between. In DNA, the CDR3 is TGTGCCAGCAGCCCCTCTAAGGGTTCCTACGAGCAGTACTTC. Its translation: CASSPSKGSYEQYF.

The rearrangement links TRBV6-5 to TRBJ1-4, with D possibly being TRBD1 (5 bases). Germline CDR1 reads MNHEY; CDR2 reads SVGAGI. The CDR3 runs 15 residues. V lost 2 bases, J lost 5 bases, and 12 bases lay in between. CDR3 protein: CASSYLGLGNEKLFF. In DNA form, the CDR3 reads TGTGCCAGCAGTTACCTGGGACTAGGGAATGAAAAACTGTTTTTT.

V usage is TRBV5-1 and J usage is TRBJ2-7, with 10 bases that match TRBD2. Germline values: CDR1 SGHRS, CDR2 YFSETQ. The trim removed 3 bases at V and 4 bases at J, leaving 7 bases unmatched. CDR3 length equals 15 residues. DNA of the CDR3: TGCGCCAGCAGCTCAAGCGGGGGGGCAACTTACGAGCAGTACTTC. Protein product: CASSSSGGATYEQYF.

The V gene is TRBV6-5, the J gene TRBJ1-2, with D possibly matching TRBD1 (6 bases). The CDR3 loop spans 15 amino acids. From germline, CDR1 is MNHEY and CDR2 SVGAGI. V was pared by 2 bases and J by 4 bases, with 14 bases between. CDR3: CASSYRIMGAYGYTF. The CDR3 region has the DNA TGTGCCAGCAGTTACAGGATAATGGGGGCCTATGGCTACACCTTC.

This chain connects TRBV11-3 to TRBJ2-3; a possible D gene is TRBD2 (6 bases). CDR1 and CDR2 (germline): SGHNT, YENEEA. V was trimmed by 4 bases and J by 6 bases, leaving 14 bases between them. This CDR3 contains 14 residues. Here the CDR3 DNA reads TGTGCCAGCAGCTCGCGGGGCCAAAGCGATACGCAGTATTTT. Translating it yields CASSSRGQSDTQYF.

CDR3 loop: CASSRYSRDREDGYTF. In DNA form, the CDR3 reads TGTGCCAGCTCACGCTATTCCCGGGACAGGGAGGATGGCTACACCTTC. This chain connects TRBV18 to TRBJ1-2; the match to TRBD1 covers 9 bases. Germline CDR1 and CDR2: KGHSH and LQKENI. V was clipped by 4 bases and J by 6 bases; unmatched bases: 12. The CDR3 loop spans 16 amino acids.

This clone showed up just once. For the CDR3, the DNA is TGTGCCAGCAGCTTGGATGGGACAAAGATGACTGAAGCTTTCTTT. Its protein product is CASSLDGTKMTEAFF. The chain has TRBV5-4 and TRBJ1-1, with D possibly TRBD1 on 6 matching bases. CDR1 and CDR2 from the germline V gene are SGHNT and YYREEE (reference sequence). The V gene lost 0 bases and the J gene lost 5 bases, with 14 bases spanning the gap. The CDR3 runs to 15 residues. Complete variable domain (other parts from reference TRBV5-4 and TRBJ1-1): ETGVTQSPTHLIKTRGQQVTLRCSSQSGHNTVSWYQQALGQGPQFIFQYYREEENGRGNFPPRFSGLQFPNYSSELNVNALELDDSALYLCASSLDGTKMTEAFFGQGTRLTVV.

The chain uses TRBV5-4 and TRBJ1-2, with D perhaps matching TRBD1 (5 bases). The CDR3 length is 13 residues. Trimming took off 0 bases at V and 8 bases at J, with 11 bases between the two ends. CDR1 SGHNT and CDR2 YYREEE come from the germline V gene (reference sequence). DNA for the CDR3: TGTGCCAGCAGCTTGGGTCAGGAGGGGGGCTACACCTTC. Protein product: CASSLGQEGGYTF. Using reference TRBV5-4 and TRBJ1-2 for the parts outside the CDR3, the full variable domain is ETGVTQSPTHLIKTRGQQVTLRCSSQSGHNTVSWYQQALGQGPQFIFQYYREEENGRGNFPPRFSGLQFPNYSSELNVNALELDDSALYLCASSLGQEGGYTFGSGTRLTVV.

V gene TRBV6-5 combines with J gene TRBJ1-1, with TRBD1 identical over 7 bases. CDR3 size: 13 residues. The V segment lost 5 bases and the J segment 4 bases; nucleotides outside the gene matches: 4. Germline V gene data show CDR1 as MNHEY and CDR2 as SVGAGI. This CDR3 is CASSLTGSTEAFF. Written as DNA, the CDR3 is TGTGCCAGCAGTCTGACAGGGTCCACTGAAGCTTTCTTT.

The chain joins TRBV2 to TRBJ2-3, with D possibly matching TRBD2 (6 bases). Germline V gene lookup returns CDR1 SNHLY and CDR2 FYNNEI. CDR3 length equals 16 residues. The V gene lost 2 bases and the J gene lost 0 bases, with 12 bases spanning the gap. CDR3 sequence (DNA): TGTGCCAGCAGTGAAAGCGGGCGTCCTAGCACAGATACGCAGTATTTT. This encodes CASSESGRPSTDTQYF.

The chain recombines TRBV7-6 with TRBJ2-1, with D perhaps TRBD2 (5 bases). The CDR3 has 13 amino acids. Germline CDR1 SGHVS, CDR2 FNYEAQ. V gave up 5 bases and J gave up 9 bases, with 14 bases separating them. The CDR3 is CASSILLRGEQFF. The CDR3 DNA is TGTGCCAGCAGCATCCTCCTCCGGGGTGAGCAGTTCTTC.

This rearrangement joins TRBV7-2 to TRBJ1-3, with D hard to call. V lost 4 bases and J lost 1, with 5 bases in between. CDR3 size: 13 residues. Germline CDR1 reads SGHTA; CDR2 reads FQGNSA. CDR3 protein: CASSSRSGNTIYF. CDR3 in DNA: TGTGCCAGCAGCTCCCGATCTGGAAACACCATATATTTT.

The rearrangement uses TRBV6-6 and TRBJ2-7, with TRBD1 as a possible D gene (5 bases). The CDR3 consists of 16 residues. Germline CDR1 and CDR2: MNHNY and SVGAGI (reference sequence). V shed 2 bases and J shed 1 base, with 15 bases lying between them. The CDR3 DNA reads as TGTGCCAGCAGTTACCCTACAGGCGGTCTGTCCTACGAGCAGTACTTC. Translated, it gives CASSYPTGGLSYEQYF.

The genes are TRBV30 and TRBJ2-3; either TRBD1 or TRBD2 may fit D (6 bases each). V dropped 0 bases and J dropped 3 bases, with 13 bases sitting between them. CDR1 GTSNPN and CDR2 SVGIG come from the germline V gene (reference sequence). This CDR3 has 15 residues. The CDR3 spells CAWSVSGAGTDTQYF. In nucleotides, the CDR3 is TGTGCCTGGAGTGTTTCGGGGGCCGGGACAGATACGCAGTATTTT. Complete variable domain (other parts from reference TRBV30 and TRBJ2-3): SQTIHQWPATLVQPVGSPLSLECTVEGTSNPNLYWYRQAAGRGLQLLFYSVGIGQISSEVPQNLSASRPQDRQFILSSKKLLLSDSGFYLCAWSVSGAGTDTQYFGPGTRLTVL.

The rearrangement joins TRBV30 to TRBJ2-3; no firm D call. Germline CDR1 GTSNPN, CDR2 SVGIG (reference sequence). CDR3 length equals 15 residues. Trimming cost V 4 bases and J 0 bases, with 14 bases left between them. CDR3 amino acids: CAWTPRSASTDTQYF. The CDR3 DNA is TGTGCCTGGACCCCCAGGTCCGCGAGCACAGATACGCAGTATTTT.

The chain uses TRBV4-1 and TRBJ2-7, with D perhaps matching TRBD2 (7 bases). The CDR3 length is 14 residues. Germline CDR1 MGHRA, CDR2 YSYEKL. Deletions cut 0 bases from V and 5 bases from J, with 11 bases between. In DNA form, the CDR3 reads TGCGCCAGCAGCCAAGACGGGGGGCGAAACGAGCAGTACTTC. Translation: CASSQDGGRNEQYF.

About this clone: Distinct nucleotide sequences in the sample also encode this CDR3. The V gene is TRBV18, the J gene TRBJ2-7; TRBD1 might be the D (5 bases). V dropped 3 bases and J dropped 0 bases, with 9 bases sitting between them. Germline V lookup: CDR1 KGHSH, CDR2 LQKENI. The CDR3 spans 14 residues. The CDR3 DNA follows: TGTGCCAGCTCACCGGGGCGGCGCTCCTACGAGCAGTACTTC. It translates to CASSPGRRSYEQYF.

Notes on this clone: Additional DNA sequences in this sample encode the identical CDR3. The rearrangement uses TRBV2 and TRBJ2-4; no definite D call. The V gene lost 6 bases and the J gene lost 0 bases, with 6 bases spanning the gap. Per the germline V gene, CDR1 is SNHLY and CDR2 is FYNNEI. CDR3 length: 13 residues. The CDR3 loop reads CASSGLAKNIQYF. CDR3 DNA sequence: TGTGCCAGCAGCGGTCTAGCCAAAAACATTCAGTACTTC.

The chain combines TRBV7-9 with TRBJ1-4; 9 positions match TRBD1. This CDR3 has 16 amino acids. After removal of 5 bases from V and 6 bases from J, the junction contained 10 bases not matched to a gene. Looked up from germline, CDR1 is SEHNR and CDR2 is FQNEAQ (reference sequence). CDR3 coding DNA: TGTGCCAGCAGCCGAAGCGCCGGGACAGGGTATGAAAAACTGTTTTTT. Translated: CASSRSAGTGYEKLFF.

The chain has TRBV7-2 and TRBJ2-1; the D gene is possibly TRBD2 (6 bases). The CDR3 sequence is 15 residues long. Germline V gene data show CDR1 as SGHTA and CDR2 as FQGNSA. V lost 5 bases and J 1 base, leaving 12 bases between the germline ends. The CDR3 DNA is TGTGCCAGCAGCCCCGAGGCGGGATCCTACAATGAGCAGTTCTTC. Translating it yields CASSPEAGSYNEQFF.

The V call is TRBV25-1, the J call TRBJ2-7; perhaps TRBD2 as D (6 bases). V lost 3 bases and J 3 bases, leaving 15 bases between the germline ends. The CDR3 totals 15 residues. Per germline, CDR1 MGHDK and CDR2 SYGVNS. The CDR3 nucleotides are TGTGCCAGCAGTGAGAATCGGGACTGGGGCTACGAGCAGTACTTC. It specifies CASSENRDWGYEQYF.

The chain uses TRBV27 and TRBJ2-3; TRBD1 agrees at 7 bases. The germline V gene encodes CDR1 MNHEY and CDR2 SMNVEV (reference sequence). The CDR3 has 15 residues. The V gene end was trimmed by 5 bases and the J gene end by 4 bases; junction bases not matched to a gene: 9. In DNA, the CDR3 is TGTGCCAGCAGTCCAACCGACAGGGTTCCAGATACGCAGTATTTT. This sequence encodes CASSPTDRVPDTQYF.

The chain joins TRBV28 to TRBJ1-1; 7 positions agree with TRBD1. V dropped 5 bases and J dropped 5; count of bases not matched to a gene: 5. The CDR3 totals 13 residues. From germline, CDR1 is MDHEN and CDR2 SYDVKM. The CDR3 reads CASSTPQGTEAFF. The CDR3, as DNA: TGTGCCAGCAGTACACCACAGGGGACTGAAGCTTTCTTT.

The sample holds one count of this clone. The chain carries TRBV7-6 and TRBJ2-3; the match to TRBD2 covers 9 bases. From germline, CDR1 is SGHVS and CDR2 FNYEAQ. This CDR3 spans 17 amino acids. The trim removed 4 bases at V and 0 bases at J, leaving 8 bases unmatched. The DNA of the CDR3 is TGTGCCAGCAGCTCCAGTAGCGGGGGCACTAGCACAGATACGCAGTATTTT. Translated: CASSSSSGGTSTDTQYF. Using reference TRBV7-6 and TRBJ2-3 for the parts outside the CDR3, the full variable domain is GAGVSQSPRYKVTKRGQDVALRCDPISGHVSLYWYRQALGQGPEFLTYFNYEAQQDKSGLPNDRFSAERPEGSISTLTIQRTEQRDSAMYRCASSSSSGGTSTDTQYFGPGTRLTVL.

V and J are TRBV19 and TRBJ1-1, with D maybe TRBD1 (5 bases). The length of the CDR3 is 15 residues. CDR1 and CDR2 (germline): LNHDA, SQIVND (reference sequence). The V gene lost 7 bases and the J gene lost 1 base, with 16 bases spanning the gap. CDR3: CASTTPRGTNTEAFF. The CDR3 DNA sequence: TGTGCCAGTACCACTCCGCGGGGGACGAACACTGAAGCTTTCTTT.

V usage is TRBV7-8 and J usage is TRBJ2-3, with 7 bases matching TRBD1. V shed 11 bases, J shed 5 bases, and the junction held 19 bases outside the gene matches. Germline values: CDR1 SGHVS, CDR2 FQNEAQ. The length of the CDR3 is 16 residues. The CDR3 spells CASKRGWSYRGDTQYF. As DNA, the CDR3 is TGTGCCTCCAAAAGGGGTTGGAGTTACAGGGGAGATACGCAGTATTTT.

This chain links TRBV28 with TRBJ1-1; no clear D gene. The CDR3 spans 16 residues. Germline V gene sequence: CDR1 MDHEN, CDR2 SYDVKM. Deletions cut 5 bases from V and 3 bases from J, with 19 bases between. The CDR3 DNA sequence: TGTGCCAGCAGTCCCTTCTTTCGGGCTCGGGACACTGAAGCTTTCTTT. This gives the protein CASSPFFRARDTEAFF.

The rearrangement uses TRBV5-1 and TRBJ2-1; unclear D gene. The V end was cut by 1 base, the J end by 5 bases, with 13 bases between. CDR1 SGHRS and CDR2 YFSETQ come from the germline V gene. This CDR3 region has 15 residues. The CDR3, as DNA: TGCGCCAGCAGCTTGACGGGCCTTGGGAACAATGAGCAGTTCTTC. The encoded protein is CASSLTGLGNNEQFF.

This clone was seen just once. A much larger clone sits a single nucleotide away, making a read error possible. The sample carries other DNA sequences with the same CDR3. The chain links TRBV5-6 to TRBJ1-2; TRBD1 matches 7 bases. The germline gives CDR1 SGHDT, CDR2 YYEEEE. CDR3 length: 14 amino acids. V trimming: 0 bases; J trimming: 2 bases; junction bases outside the gene matches: 1. The DNA for the CDR3 is TGTGCCAGCAGCTTGGGGGGACAGAACTATGGCTACACCTTC. It yields the protein CASSLGGQNYGYTF.